Following are 21 T cell receptor beta chains from one sample sequenced in a study of lymphopenia after photon versus proton radiotherapy. Method: immunoSEQ multiplex PCR; TCRdb's copy keeps in-frame clones and lacks some. The repertoire holds roughly 40,000 clones, with roughly 84% as singletons. Sequenced here: peripheral blood, sampled from a patient treated with proton-based radiotherapy. The receptors were sampled from a woman aged 70-85 years with pancreatic cancer. Some clones in this sample may be carry-over from other donors' samples.

This rearrangement joins TRBV7-9 to TRBJ2-7; D gene uncertain. The V gene lost 2 bases and the J gene lost 2 bases, with 10 bases spanning the gap. Per germline, CDR1 SEHNR and CDR2 FQNEAQ (reference sequence). The CDR3 loop spans 14 amino acids. CDR3: CASSLREGPYEQYF. CDR3 DNA: TGTGCCAGCAGCTTAAGGGAAGGTCCCTACGAGCAGTACTTC.

V and J are TRBV6-1 and TRBJ2-1; 7 bases are a match to TRBD1. The V gene's germline CDR1 is MNHNS and CDR2 SASEGT. CDR3 size: 14 residues. V shed 8 bases and J 0 bases; nucleotides not matched to a gene: 4. This chain's CDR3 is CASEGASSYNEQFF. In DNA form, the CDR3 reads TGTGCCAGCGAGGGGGCCAGCTCCTACAATGAGCAGTTCTTC.

The chain uses TRBV28 and TRBJ1-1; D possibly corresponds to TRBD1 (5 bases). The CDR3 loop spans 14 amino acids. With 6 bases removed from V and 2 bases from J, the gap between germline ends came to 13 bases. In germline, CDR1 is MDHEN, CDR2 SYDVKM. The CDR3 DNA sequence: TGTGCCAGCAGAATCCAGGGATTCAACACTGAAGCTTTCTTT. This codes for CASRIQGFNTEAFF.

V gene TRBV5-1 combines with J gene TRBJ2-5, with no clear D. Trimming stripped 6 bases from V and 2 bases from J, with 11 bases between. The CDR3 has 13 amino acids. CDR1 is SGHRS, CDR2 YFSETQ, per germline. CDR3: CASTKEFQETQYF. CDR3 in DNA: TGCGCCAGCACCAAGGAGTTTCAAGAGACCCAGTACTTC.

This sequence joins TRBV7-3 and TRBJ2-2, with 7 bases lining up with TRBD2. Germline V gene data show CDR1 as SGHTA and CDR2 as FQGTGA. V lost 5 bases, J lost 5 bases, and 8 bases stayed unmatched. The CDR3 is made up of 15 amino acids. This CDR3 is CASSTRAGWTGELFF. The CDR3 DNA follows: TGTGCCAGCAGCACCCGAGCGGGATGGACCGGGGAGCTGTTTTTT.

This chain joins TRBV5-1 and TRBJ2-3, with D perhaps matching TRBD1 or TRBD2 (5 bases each). This CDR3 comprises 15 residues. V lost 0 bases and J lost 0, with 8 bases in between. CDR1 is SGHRS, CDR2 YFSETQ, per germline. The CDR3 reads CASSLVGDSTDTQYF. CDR3 bases: TGCGCCAGCAGCTTGGTTGGGGACAGCACAGATACGCAGTATTTT.

The chain is built from TRBV2 and TRBJ2-7, with D maybe TRBD2 (6 bases). The ends were cut back, 6 bases at V and 7 bases at J, with 13 bases in the middle. Per germline, CDR1 SNHLY and CDR2 FYNNEI. The CDR3 contains 12 residues. CDR3 region: CASRSGTWEQYF. CDR3 nucleotides: TGTGCCAGCAGGTCCGGGACTTGGGAGCAGTACTTC. Looking up the rest from reference TRBV2 and TRBJ2-7 gives the full variable domain: EPEVTQTPSHQVTQMGQEVILRCVPISNHLYFYWYRQILGQKVEFLVSFYNNEISEKSEIFDDQFSVERPDGSNFTLKIRSTKLEDSAMYFCASRSGTWEQYFGPGTRLTVT.

A few counts support this clone. The chain joins TRBV14 to TRBJ2-6; 10 bases are a match to TRBD1. This CDR3 has 17 amino acids. Germline CDR1 is SGHDN and CDR2 is FVKESK. With 4 bases clipped from V and 4 bases from J, the junction kept 7 bases outside the gene matches. CDR3 protein: CASSRGQGVFGANVLTF. The CDR3 nucleotides are TGTGCCAGCAGCCGCGGACAGGGGGTATTCGGGGCCAACGTCCTGACTTTC.

This sequence joins TRBV9 and TRBJ2-7, with 12 bases lining up with TRBD2. Trimming removed 4 bases from V and 3 bases from J; junction bases left unmatched: 5. This CDR3 is 15 amino acids long. Germline CDR1 and CDR2: SGDLS and YYNGEE. The CDR3 region is CASSPRLAGVYEQYF. CDR3 nucleotide sequence: TGTGCCAGCAGCCCTCGACTAGCGGGAGTCTACGAGCAGTACTTC.

The CDR3 sequence: CASSQDPRQLNTEAFF. The DNA for the CDR3 is TGTGCCAGCAGCCAAGATCCCCGTCAGTTGAACACTGAAGCTTTCTTT. The V and J genes are TRBV4-2 and TRBJ1-1; D gene unclear. The CDR3 spans 16 residues. Trimming cost V 0 bases and J 0 bases, with 11 bases left between them. Looked up from germline, CDR1 is LGHNA and CDR2 is YNFKEQ.

V usage is TRBV14 and J usage is TRBJ2-7; D is possibly TRBD2 (5 bases). The germline CDR1 and CDR2 sequences are SGHDN and FVKESK. The CDR3 consists of 16 residues. Trimming removed 3 bases from V and 2 bases from J, with 17 bases in between. The CDR3 is CASSHSADGKTYEQYF. DNA for the CDR3: TGTGCCAGCAGCCATTCGGCGGACGGGAAAACCTACGAGCAGTACTTC.

The rearrangement uses TRBV4-1 and TRBJ2-7; D not resolved. CDR3 length equals 15 residues. In germline, CDR1 is MGHRA, CDR2 YSYEKL. V lost 0 bases and J lost 2, with 11 bases in between. The CDR3 reads CASSQDPARPYEQYF. CDR3 DNA: TGCGCCAGCAGCCAAGATCCGGCCAGGCCCTACGAGCAGTACTTC.

The chain employs TRBV11-2 and TRBJ2-3; D tentatively fits TRBD1 or TRBD2 (5 bases each). The V gene's germline CDR1 is SGHAT and CDR2 FQNNGV. The ends were cut back, 1 base at V and 2 bases at J, with 7 bases in the middle. The CDR3 sequence is 14 residues long. CDR3 protein: CASSLVGVTDTQYF. The CDR3 bases are TGTGCCAGCAGCTTAGTGGGGGTCACAGATACGCAGTATTTT.

As concerns this clone: The sample has other DNA sequences that encode this CDR3 too. The chain recombines TRBV27 with TRBJ2-7, with D uncertain. V lost 4 bases, J lost 0 bases, and 7 bases lay in between. Germline lookup yields CDR1 MNHEY and CDR2 SMNVEV (reference sequence). There are 13 residues in the CDR3. The CDR3 reads CASSSAGSYEQYF. CDR3 DNA: TGTGCCAGCAGTTCGGCAGGCTCCTACGAGCAGTACTTC.

The chain joins TRBV6-6 to TRBJ2-7; a possible D gene is TRBD1 (5 bases). The CDR3 has 16 residues. The germline V gene encodes CDR1 MNHNY and CDR2 SVGAGI (reference sequence). V was clipped by 0 bases and J by 0 bases, with 12 bases between them. CDR3 nucleotides: TGTGCCAGCAGTTACTCGAAATTTGGGGCCTCCTACGAGCAGTACTTC. This sequence encodes CASSYSKFGASYEQYF.

The gene calls are TRBV11-2 and TRBJ1-3; D call uncertain. CDR3 length: 17 amino acids. V lost 6 bases and J 1 base, leaving 19 bases between the germline ends. The germline CDR1 and CDR2 sequences are SGHAT and FQNNGV. The CDR3 DNA follows: TGTGCCAGCAGTTCCGGATTTGACGGCAGATCTGGAAACACCATATATTTT. Translation: CASSSGFDGRSGNTIYF.

V usage is TRBV18 and J usage is TRBJ1-4; D is undetermined. The germline CDR1 and CDR2 sequences are KGHSH and LQKENI. V was shortened by 1 base and J by 8 bases, with 8 bases between the two germline ends. The length of the CDR3 is 13 residues. The CDR3 sequence is CASSPLQGEKLFF. The CDR3 bases are TGTGCCAGCTCACCACTCCAAGGGGAAAAACTGTTTTTT. Variable domain in full (rest from reference TRBV18 and TRBJ1-4): NAGVMQNPRHLVRRRGQEARLRCSPMKGHSHVYWYRQLPEEGLKFMVYLQKENIIDESGMPKERFSAEFPKEGPSILRIQQVVRGDSAAYFCASSPLQGEKLFFGSGTQLSVL.

This clone was detected only a few times. V usage is TRBV6-1 and J usage is TRBJ1-5; D remains ambiguous. V was clipped by 2 bases and J by 6 bases, with 8 bases between them. The CDR3 is made up of 13 amino acids. Germline CDR1 is MNHNS and CDR2 is SASEGT. In DNA form, the CDR3 reads TGTGCCAGCAGTGAAATTAAGTCTCAGCCCCAGCATTTT. Its translation: CASSEIKSQPQHF.

The J gene is TRBJ2-7, the V gene TRBV30; 7 bases map to TRBD1. Looked up from germline, CDR1 is GTSNPN and CDR2 is SVGIG (reference sequence). The CDR3 is 15 residues long. The junction had 12 bases not matched to a gene; V was cut back by 2 bases and J by 5 bases. Here the CDR3 reads CAWSREGGWFDEQYF. Here the CDR3 DNA reads TGTGCCTGGAGTAGGGAAGGGGGCTGGTTTGACGAGCAGTACTTC.

This clone was seen a single time. The chain is built from TRBV30 and TRBJ2-7; TRBD1 or TRBD2 may be the D gene (6 bases each). The germline V and J ends were trimmed by 0 bases and 3 bases, with 12 bases remaining between them. The CDR3 covers 14 residues. Germline CDR1 and CDR2: GTSNPN and SVGIG (reference sequence). The CDR3 DNA reads TGTGCCTGGAGTGTACTGGAGGGGGTCTACGAGCAGTACTTC. Translated: CAWSVLEGVYEQYF.

The chain joins TRBV7-9 to TRBJ2-1, with 13 nucleotides matching TRBD2. The CDR3 sequence is 15 residues long. The ends lost 6 bases at V and 9 bases at J; junction bases unmatched: 8. Per the germline V gene, CDR1 is SEHNR and CDR2 is FQNEAQ (reference sequence). The CDR3: CASRPGTSGNLEQFF. The CDR3 DNA sequence: TGTGCCAGCAGACCTGGGACTAGCGGGAATCTTGAGCAGTTCTTC.